These 30 T cell receptor beta chains were sequenced from one sample in a study of naive and memory T cell subsets. The beta constant-region primer was an equimolar mix of two oligonucleotides covering TRBC1 and TRBC2. TCRdb fed the UMI-ligation and nested PCR reads into MiXCR, producing one record per CDR3 protein. The table records 130,000 to 150,000 distinct CDR3 sequences, about a sixth of them present only once. The sample was naive CD4+ T cells from blood. The receptors come from a human donor in good health.

This clonotype was counted a few times. The chain joins TRBV13 to TRBJ2-2; D uncertain. CDR1 and CDR2 from the germline V gene are PRHDT and FYEKMQ (reference sequence). CDR3 length: 14 residues. V shed 5 bases and J shed 0 bases, with 7 bases lying between them. The CDR3 sequence is CASSPPTNTGELFF. The DNA of the CDR3 is TGTGCCAGCAGCCCCCCGACGAACACCGGGGAGCTGTTTTTT.

The chain has TRBV28 and TRBJ2-3; tentative D call: TRBD2 (5 bases). The CDR3 has 16 residues. V lost 6 bases, J lost 3 bases, and 19 bases lay in between. Germline lookup yields CDR1 MDHEN and CDR2 SYDVKM. The CDR3 loop reads CASRLSEGRRTDTQYF. CDR3 nucleotide sequence: TGTGCCAGCAGGCTATCTGAGGGTCGACGGACAGATACGCAGTATTTT.

V gene TRBV13 combines with J gene TRBJ2-2; 9 nucleotides line up with TRBD2. Trimming at V came to 2 bases and at J to 2 bases, leaving 6 bases not matched to a gene. The CDR3 length is 17 residues. CDR1 PRHDT and CDR2 FYEKMQ come from the germline V gene (reference sequence). The DNA of the CDR3 is TGTGCCAGCAGCTTAACCCGTCTAGCGGGAAACACCGGGGAGCTGTTTTTT. Translation gives CASSLTRLAGNTGELFF.

This clonotype was detected only a few times. The chain uses TRBV20-1 and TRBJ2-4, with 7 bases aligning to TRBD1. Per the germline V gene, CDR1 is DFQATT and CDR2 is SNEGSKA (reference sequence). CDR3 size: 15 residues. J lost 3 bases, V lost 5 bases, and 10 bases had no gene match. The DNA of the CDR3 is TGCAGTGCTCACCGACCGGGACAGAACAAAAACATTCAGTACTTC. Protein product: CSAHRPGQNKNIQYF.

This clonotype came up once. The gene calls are TRBV12-3 or TRBV12-4 and TRBJ2-3; 9 bases align to TRBD1. The CDR3 spans 16 residues. The junction had 2 bases not matched to a gene; V was cut back by 1 base and J by 0 bases. This CDR3 reads CASSLGTGDSTDTQYF. CDR3 DNA: TGTGCCAGCAGTTTAGGGACAGGGGATAGCACAGATACGCAGTATTTT.

J is TRBJ2-7 and V is TRBV29-1; 11 positions match TRBD2. The CDR3 loop spans 17 amino acids. V was clipped by 3 bases and J by 0 bases; unmatched bases: 10. Germline CDR1 SQVTM, CDR2 ANQGSEA. CDR3 region: CSVEGSGRAIDSYEQYF. DNA for the CDR3: TGCAGCGTTGAGGGTAGCGGGAGGGCTATCGACTCCTACGAGCAGTACTTC.

The J gene is TRBJ2-7, the V gene TRBV7-2; D remains unclear. CDR3 length equals 14 residues. V lost 1 base and J lost 0, with 7 bases in between. CDR1 SGHTA and CDR2 FQGNSA come from the germline V gene. In DNA form, the CDR3 reads TGTGCCAGCAGCTTAGGCCGCAGCTCCTACGAGCAGTACTTC. Its translation: CASSLGRSSYEQYF.

V is TRBV5-1 and J is TRBJ2-2; D unclear. With 1 base removed from V and 0 bases from J, the gap between germline ends came to 10 bases. The CDR3 extends over 16 amino acids. Germline loops: CDR1 SGHRS, CDR2 YFSETQ. In DNA form, the CDR3 reads TGCGCCAGCAGCTTGAGTGTCGAAGCGAACACCGGGGAGCTGTTTTTT. Protein product: CASSLSVEANTGELFF. The full variable domain, in which reference TRBV5-1 and TRBJ2-2 provide the parts outside the CDR3, is KAGVTQTPRYLIKTRGQQVTLSCSPISGHRSVSWYQQTPGQGLQFLFEYFSETQRNKGNFPGRFSGRQFSNSRSEMNVSTLELGDSALYLCASSLSVEANTGELFFGEGSRLTVL.

This CDR3 reads CASSLPLRGTNEKLFF. The CDR3 DNA reads as TGTGCCAGCAGTTTACCATTACGTGGAACTAATGAAAAACTGTTTTTT. The V gene is TRBV6-1, the J gene TRBJ1-4; D not resolved. V was pared by 5 bases and J by 1 base, with 14 bases between. Germline V lookup: CDR1 MNHNS, CDR2 SASEGT. The CDR3 loop spans 16 amino acids.

This clonotype was picked up many times. This chain connects TRBV6-1 to TRBJ2-5; 10 nucleotides match TRBD1. From germline, CDR1 is MNHNS and CDR2 SASEGT. CDR3 length: 15 amino acids. Unmatched junction bases numbered 13, after V lost 10 bases and J lost 5 bases. CDR3 sequence (DNA): TGTGCCACCAACAGTCGACAGGGGGCTTCTGAGACCCAGTACTTC. As protein: CATNSRQGASETQYF.

V is TRBV25-1 and J is TRBJ2-4; possibly TRBD1 for D (6 bases). The germline V gene has CDR1 MGHDK and CDR2 SYGVNS. V shed 7 bases and J shed 0 bases, with 7 bases lying between them. CDR3 size: 13 residues. This chain's CDR3 is CASTDRAKNIQYF. The CDR3 DNA reads as TGTGCCAGCACGGACAGAGCCAAAAACATTCAGTACTTC.

This sequence joins TRBV5-1 and TRBJ1-3; 7 positions match TRBD1. Germline assignment: CDR1 SGHRS and CDR2 YFSETQ. This CDR3 is 15 amino acids long. J lost 3 bases, V lost 3 bases, and 6 bases had no gene match. The CDR3 spells CASSWGQRHGNTIYF. The CDR3 coding sequence is TGCGCCAGCAGCTGGGGACAGCGGCATGGAAACACCATATATTTT.

The genes are TRBV11-3 and TRBJ2-2; 8 bases match TRBD2. The germline V gene encodes CDR1 SGHNT and CDR2 YENEEA. The junction had 8 bases not matched to a gene; V was cut back by 5 bases and J by 3 bases. The CDR3 runs to 16 residues. CDR3 in DNA: TGTGCCAGCAGCCAAAGAACCGGGGGGGACACCGGGGAGCTGTTTTTT. Translation gives CASSQRTGGDTGELFF.

This clonotype was seen a few times. This rearrangement joins TRBV5-5 to TRBJ2-3, with 11 bases identical to TRBD1. Germline-derived CDR1 and CDR2 are SGHKS and YYEKEE (reference sequence). The CDR3 length is 17 residues. With 0 bases clipped from V and 3 bases from J, the junction kept 6 bases outside the gene matches. The CDR3 region has the DNA TGTGCCAGCAGCTTGGATTTTTGGGACAGGGGGACAGATACGCAGTATTTT. Its protein is CASSLDFWDRGTDTQYF.

V gene TRBV18 combines with J gene TRBJ2-3; D unresolved. Germline V lookup: CDR1 KGHSH, CDR2 LQKENI. V lost 6 bases and J 2 bases, leaving 15 bases between the germline ends. CDR3 length: 15 residues. The CDR3 loop is CASSPKTGNTDTQYF. The CDR3 nucleotides are TGTGCCAGCTCGCCAAAGACCGGAAACACAGATACGCAGTATTTT.

This clonotype was seen a few times. The genes are TRBV18 and TRBJ2-7; D is unclear. CDR3 length: 14 residues. In germline, CDR1 is KGHSH, CDR2 LQKENI. V was shortened by 4 bases and J by 3 bases, with 13 bases between the two germline ends. In DNA, the CDR3 is TGTGCCAGCTCACATCTGGACGGGCACTACGAGCAGTACTTC. This sequence encodes CASSHLDGHYEQYF.

The chain couples TRBV11-2 to TRBJ2-3, with D possibly TRBD2 on 6 matching bases. The V end lost 5 bases, the J end lost 1 base, and 16 bases lay between the germline ends. The CDR3 is made up of 16 amino acids. Germline-derived CDR1 and CDR2 are SGHAT and FQNNGV. The CDR3 here is CASSPRLAFGTDTQYF. As DNA, the CDR3 is TGTGCCAGCAGCCCACGGCTAGCGTTCGGCACAGATACGCAGTATTTT.

This clonotype was recorded a few times. The V gene is TRBV27, the J gene TRBJ1-4; D possibly corresponds to TRBD1 (6 bases). The V and J ends lost 0 bases and 5 bases respectively, with 10 bases between them. The CDR3 runs 15 residues. CDR1 and CDR2 from the germline V gene are MNHEY and SMNVEV (reference sequence). The CDR3 DNA is TGTGCCAGCAGTTTATCTCCCCAGGGGAATGAAAAACTGTTTTTT. Translation: CASSLSPQGNEKLFF.

This chain links TRBV10-3 with TRBJ1-2; 8 bases line up with TRBD1. The CDR3 length is 13 residues. Trimming at V came to 5 bases and at J to 6 bases, leaving 5 bases not matched to a gene. CDR1 and CDR2 (germline): ENHRY, SYGVKD. Here the CDR3 DNA reads TGTGCCATCAGTCTCGGACAGGGTGATGGCTACACCTTC. Its protein is CAISLGQGDGYTF.

The sample holds many counts of this clonotype. The V call is TRBV7-9, the J call TRBJ2-2; 7 bases line up with TRBD1. Germline V CDR1 and CDR2: SEHNR, FQNEAQ (reference sequence). This CDR3 has 13 residues. Trimming took 6 bases from V and 7 from J; bases not matched to a gene: 5. The CDR3 reads CASSRQGIGELFF. CDR3 in DNA: TGTGCCAGCAGTCGACAGGGTATCGGGGAGCTGTTTTTT.

A few counts support this clonotype. V usage is TRBV28 and J usage is TRBJ2-1; D call uncertain. V lost 3 bases to trimming and J lost 8 bases, with 5 bases between them. From germline, CDR1 is MDHEN and CDR2 SYDVKM. CDR3 length equals 11 residues. The CDR3 protein is CASSLVDEQFF. The CDR3 DNA sequence: TGTGCCAGCAGTTTGGTCGATGAGCAGTTCTTC.

The J gene is TRBJ2-1, the V gene TRBV20-1, with D perhaps assigned TRBD1 or TRBD2 (6 bases each). Trimming left V 3 bases short and J 6 bases short, with 9 bases between. Germline V gene sequence: CDR1 DFQATT, CDR2 SNEGSKA (reference sequence). The CDR3 extends over 12 amino acids. The CDR3 DNA sequence: TGCAGTGCTAGGGAGGGGGGCAATGAGCAGTTCTTC. The encoded protein is CSAREGGNEQFF.

In its sample, this clonotype was seen many times. V and J are TRBV23-1 and TRBJ2-3; a possible D gene is TRBD1 (5 bases). TRBV23-1 is given ORF status, its function remaining uncertain. V lost 6 bases to trimming and J lost 2 bases, with 12 bases between them. CDR3 length equals 14 residues. CDR3 residues: CASRRLGATDTQYF. The CDR3 DNA reads as TGCGCCAGCAGACGGCTTGGGGCCACAGATACGCAGTATTTT.

V usage is TRBV28 and J usage is TRBJ1-3, with D perhaps matching TRBD1 (5 bases). Germline values: CDR1 MDHEN, CDR2 SYDVKM. Trimming cost V 2 bases and J 4 bases, with 12 bases left between them. CDR3 length: 15 residues. CDR3 in DNA: TGTGCCAGCAGTTTAAGACAGATGGGGGGAAACACCATATATTTT. Its protein product is CASSLRQMGGNTIYF. Together with reference TRBV28 and TRBJ1-3, the CDR3 gives the full variable domain: DVKVTQSSRYLVKRTGEKVFLECVQDMDHENMFWYRQDPGLGLRLIYFSYDVKMKEKGDIPEGYSVSREKKERFSLILESASTNQTSMYLCASSLRQMGGNTIYFGEGSWLTVV.

This clonotype appeared a few times. The V call is TRBV24-1, the J call TRBJ2-1, with D possibly TRBD2 on 5 matching bases. This CDR3 region has 12 residues. The germline V and J ends were trimmed by 4 bases and 8 bases, with 8 bases remaining between them. Germline V CDR1 and CDR2: KGHDR, SFDVKD. CDR3 amino acids: CATSDRDDEQFF. The DNA of the CDR3 is TGTGCCACCAGTGACCGGGATGATGAGCAGTTCTTC.

This clonotype was seen more than once but under ten times. The genes are TRBV5-4 and TRBJ1-1; perhaps TRBD1 as D (5 bases). The V end was cut by 4 bases, the J end by 3 bases, with 16 bases between. Germline V gene sequence: CDR1 SGHNT, CDR2 YYREEE (reference sequence). There are 15 residues in the CDR3. For the CDR3, the DNA is TGTGCCAGCAGCCCGCTGGTGGGCAGGGACACTGAAGCTTTCTTT. This sequence encodes CASSPLVGRDTEAFF.

The rearrangement links TRBV7-3 to TRBJ1-1; the D is unclear. Germline V lookup: CDR1 SGHTA, CDR2 FQGTGA. Trimming took 4 bases from V and 0 from J, leaving 6 bases between them. This CDR3 has 13 residues. The CDR3 DNA is TGTGCCAGCAGCTCCCAAATGAACACTGAAGCTTTCTTT. Protein sequence: CASSSQMNTEAFF.

This sequence joins TRBV4-1 and TRBJ2-7; 8 nucleotides align to TRBD2. V trimming: 4 bases; J trimming: 1 base; junction bases outside the gene matches: 6. The length of the CDR3 is 15 residues. Germline V gene lookup returns CDR1 MGHRA and CDR2 YSYEKL. The CDR3 DNA is TGCGCCAGCAGCCGCCCGGGACTAGAGTCCTACGAGCAGTACTTC. Translation gives CASSRPGLESYEQYF.

The chain joins TRBV6-2 or TRBV6-3 to TRBJ2-6; the match to TRBD1 covers 12 bases. The J segment lost 3 bases and the V segment lost 5 bases, leaving 14 bases of the junction unmatched. CDR1 MNHEY and CDR2 SVGEGT come from the germline V gene. CDR3 size: 20 residues. CDR3 in amino acids: CASSLTPGQGALFGANVLTF. DNA of the CDR3: TGTGCCAGCAGTCTAACGCCGGGACAGGGGGCTCTGTTTGGGGCCAACGTCCTGACTTTC.

The chain combines TRBV25-1 with TRBJ2-3; no clear D gene. V gave up 4 bases and J gave up 0 bases, with 11 bases separating them. The CDR3 spans 15 residues. Looked up from germline, CDR1 is MGHDK and CDR2 is SYGVNS. The CDR3, as DNA: TGTGCCAGCAGTGGACACGGATCTAGCACAGATACGCAGTATTTT. Translating gives CASSGHGSSTDTQYF. The whole variable domain, remainder taken from reference TRBV25-1 and TRBJ2-3, is EADIYQTPRYLVIGTGKKITLECSQTMGHDKMYWYQQDPGMELHLIHYSYGVNSTEKGDLSSESTVSRIRTEHFPLTLESARPSHTSQYLCASSGHGSSTDTQYFGPGTRLTVL.